This TCR beta chain was sequenced in a study of shared clonotypes between healthy human individuals. Every subset had its genomic DNA shared out evenly among several immunoSEQ plates. Some clones are missing from TCRdb's copy, which holds only in-frame ones; the method was immunoSEQ multiplex PCR. The sample consists of 550,000 to 750,000 clones, roughly nine tenths of them appearing once. This clone was seen only once. Terminally differentiated effector memory CD45RA+ cells were excluded by CCR7 positive selection of CD45RO-negative cells. The germline CDR1 and CDR2 sequences are ENHRY and SYGVKD. This CDR3 comprises 13 residues. Between the trimmed V and J ends, which lost 10 bases and 4 bases, there was a span of 14 bases.

V is TRBV10-3 and J is TRBJ2-1; possibly TRBD1 or TRBD2 for D (7 bases each). The clonotype originates from a man younger than 45 in good health. Specimen: naive CD8+ T cells sorted from blood. The CDR3 region has the DNA TGTGCCACAGGGGGGGATGTTTACAATGAGCAGTTCTTC. Encoded protein: CATGGDVYNEQFF.